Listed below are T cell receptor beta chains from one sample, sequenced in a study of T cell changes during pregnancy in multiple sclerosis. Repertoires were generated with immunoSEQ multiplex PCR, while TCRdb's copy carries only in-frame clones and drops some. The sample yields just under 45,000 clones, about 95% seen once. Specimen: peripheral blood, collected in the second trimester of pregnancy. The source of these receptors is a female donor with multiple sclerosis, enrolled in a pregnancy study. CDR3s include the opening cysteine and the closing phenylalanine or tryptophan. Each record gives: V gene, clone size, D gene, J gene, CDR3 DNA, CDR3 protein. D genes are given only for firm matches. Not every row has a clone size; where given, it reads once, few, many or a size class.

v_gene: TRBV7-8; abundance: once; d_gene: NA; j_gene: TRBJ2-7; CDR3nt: TGTGCCAGCAGCACCACCGGGACATGGTACGAGCAGTACTTC; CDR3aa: CASSTTGTWYEQYF
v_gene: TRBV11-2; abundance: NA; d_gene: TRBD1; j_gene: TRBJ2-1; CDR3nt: TGTGCCAGCAGCTTTCGGGGACAGGGGTACAATGAGCAGTTCTTC; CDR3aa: CASSFRGQGYNEQFF
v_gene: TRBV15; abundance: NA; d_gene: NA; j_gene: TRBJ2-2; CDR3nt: TGTGCCACCAGCAGGGACAGGGAGGGATCCGGGGAGCTGTTTTTT; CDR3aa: CATSRDREGSGELFF
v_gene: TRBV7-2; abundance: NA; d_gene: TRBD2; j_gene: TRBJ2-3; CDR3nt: TGTGCCAGCAGCCCTGATACTAGCGGGGGTACGCAGTATTTT; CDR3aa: CASSPDTSGGTQYF
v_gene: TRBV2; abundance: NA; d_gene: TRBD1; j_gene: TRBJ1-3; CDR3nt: TGTGCCAGCAGTTACCCCGGGACAGAAAAAGGAAACACCATATATTTT; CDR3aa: CASSYPGTEKGNTIYF
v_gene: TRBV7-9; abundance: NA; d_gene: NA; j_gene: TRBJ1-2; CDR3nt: TGTGCCAGCAGCTCCGGGGGGGGTTACTATGGCTACACCTTC; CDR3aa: CASSSGGGYYGYTF
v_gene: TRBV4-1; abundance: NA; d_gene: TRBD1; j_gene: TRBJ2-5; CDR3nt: TGCGCCAGCAGCCAAGATGGCACAGGGGGTTACCAGGAGACCCAGTACTTC; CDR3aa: CASSQDGTGGYQETQYF
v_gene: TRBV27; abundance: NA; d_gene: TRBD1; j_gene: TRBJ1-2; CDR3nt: TGTGCCAGCAGTGGCGGGACAGCTCCAACTTATGGCTACACCTTC; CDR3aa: CASSGGTAPTYGYTF
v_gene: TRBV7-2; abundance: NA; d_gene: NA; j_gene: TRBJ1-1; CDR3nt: TGTGCCAGCAGCTTAGATGCAGGGTTGAACACTGAAGCTTTCTTT; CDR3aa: CASSLDAGLNTEAFF
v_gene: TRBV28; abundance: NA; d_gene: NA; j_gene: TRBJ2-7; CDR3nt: TGTGCCAGCACCCGGGCAGGGACCTACGAGCAGTACTTC; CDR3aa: CASTRAGTYEQYF
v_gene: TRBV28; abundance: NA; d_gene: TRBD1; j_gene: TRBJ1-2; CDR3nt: TGTGCCAGCAGTGCCCAGGGGGACGGTTTAGACTACACCTTC; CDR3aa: CASSAQGDGLDYTF
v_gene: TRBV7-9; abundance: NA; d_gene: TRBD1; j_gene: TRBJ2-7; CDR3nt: TGTGCCAGCAGCGCCGGGACAGGGGGCTTCCACGAGCAGTACTTC; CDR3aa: CASSAGTGGFHEQYF
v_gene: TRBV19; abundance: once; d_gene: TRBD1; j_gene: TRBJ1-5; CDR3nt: TGTGCCAGTGGGAGGACAGGGCAATTCTGGCCCCAGCATTTT; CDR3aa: CASGRTGQFWPQHF
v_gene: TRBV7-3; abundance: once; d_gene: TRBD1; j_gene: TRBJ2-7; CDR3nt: TGTGCCAGCAGCTCGAAGACAGGGTATTCCTACGAGCAGTACTTC; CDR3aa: CASSSKTGYSYEQYF
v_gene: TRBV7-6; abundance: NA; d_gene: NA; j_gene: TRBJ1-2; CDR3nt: TGTGCCTCGGGAAACGGCCCCGGTGGTGGCTACACCTTC; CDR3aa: CASGNGPGGGYTF
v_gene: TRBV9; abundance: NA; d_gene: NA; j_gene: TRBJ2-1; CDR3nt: TGTGCCAGCAGCGTAAGCGGGTACAATGAGCAGTTCTTC; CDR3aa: CASSVSGYNEQFF